Listed below are T cell receptor beta chains from one sample, sequenced in a study of cytomegalovirus exposure and HLA in healthy donors. Sequencing was performed with immunoSEQ multiplex PCR; in TCRdb, only in-frame clones are kept and a portion is missing. The data show 150,000 to 200,000 clones, with approximately 85% seen just once and almost 9.5% held by the top ten. Sequencing input: PBMCs. Receptors were obtained from a young man in good health and CMV-seropositive. The CDR3 runs from the conserved cysteine through the conserved F or W. The D gene is left open where the match is weak. Size values are once, few and many counts, or a class for expanded clones, and some rows have none.

D gene: TRBD1
J gene: TRBJ1-2
clone size: .
V gene: TRBV7-9
CDR3 length: 16
CDR3 DNA: TGTGCCAGCAGCAATGGACAGGGGGCGAAGGACGGCGGCTACACCTTC
CDR3 protein: CASSNGQGAKDGGYTF

D gene: TRBD1
J gene: TRBJ1-1
clone size: .
V gene: TRBV5-1
CDR3 length: 15
CDR3 DNA: TGCGCCAGCAGCTCCGAGGGACAGGGATTTGGGGAAGCTTTCTTT
CDR3 protein: CASSSEGQGFGEAFF

D gene: TRBD1
J gene: TRBJ2-7
clone size: .
V gene: TRBV9
CDR3 length: 15
CDR3 DNA: TGTGCCAGCAGCGAGGGGGGACAGGGGGCGCGAGAGCAGTACTTC
CDR3 protein: CASSEGGQGAREQYF

D gene: .
J gene: TRBJ2-3
clone size: once
V gene: TRBV10-1
CDR3 length: 18
CDR3 DNA: TGCGCCAGCAGTGAGTCGCTTAGACTTCGCCGGCGAGCAGATACGCAGTATTTT
CDR3 protein: CASSESLRLRRRADTQYF

D gene: .
J gene: TRBJ2-7
clone size: .
V gene: TRBV7-7
CDR3 length: 17
CDR3 DNA: TGTGCCAGCAGCTTATTCGTAGCGCCGACGTACGCCTACGAGCAGTACTTC
CDR3 protein: CASSLFVAPTYAYEQYF

D gene: TRBD1
J gene: TRBJ1-1
clone size: .
V gene: TRBV6-1
CDR3 length: 13
CDR3 DNA: TGTGCCAGCAGCCGACAGGGGGCTACTGAAGCTTTCTTT
CDR3 protein: CASSRQGATEAFF

D gene: TRBD1
J gene: TRBJ1-4
clone size: .
V gene: TRBV19
CDR3 length: 19
CDR3 DNA: TGTGCCAGTAGTATCTTCGGGACAGGTTCAGGAACGGCTAATGAAAAACTGTTTTTT
CDR3 protein: CASSIFGTGSGTANEKLFF

D gene: .
J gene: TRBJ1-5
clone size: .
V gene: TRBV7-8
CDR3 length: 16
CDR3 DNA: TGTGCCAGCAGCTTAGAGGAGGACAGCTTTTTTCGGCCCCAGCATTTT
CDR3 protein: CASSLEEDSFFRPQHF

D gene: TRBD2
J gene: TRBJ2-7
clone size: .
V gene: TRBV4-1
CDR3 length: 16
CDR3 DNA: TGCGCCAGCAGCTATACTCTAGCGGGGGGTTCCTACGAGCAGTACTTC
CDR3 protein: CASSYTLAGGSYEQYF

D gene: TRBD1
J gene: TRBJ2-1
clone size: .
V gene: TRBV19
CDR3 length: 16
CDR3 DNA: TGTGCCAGTAGTATAGAAGCAGGGGGAATTAGAGATGAGCAGTTCTTC
CDR3 protein: CASSIEAGGIRDEQFF

D gene: .
J gene: TRBJ1-6
clone size: .
V gene: TRBV11-2
CDR3 length: 15
CDR3 DNA: TGTGCCAGCAGCTTTTCGTACAGGGATAATTCACCCCTCCACTTT
CDR3 protein: CASSFSYRDNSPLHF

D gene: TRBD2
J gene: TRBJ2-7
clone size: .
V gene: TRBV2
CDR3 length: 14
CDR3 DNA: TGTGCCAGCAGTGCCCAGCGGGGCTCCTACGAGCAGTACTTC
CDR3 protein: CASSAQRGSYEQYF

D gene: .
J gene: TRBJ2-2
clone size: .
V gene: TRBV29-1
CDR3 length: 13
CDR3 DNA: TGCAGCGCCGGAGTGGGGAACACCGGGGAGCTGTTTTTT
CDR3 protein: CSAGVGNTGELFF

D gene: TRBD2
J gene: TRBJ2-1
clone size: .
V gene: TRBV4-1
CDR3 length: 18
CDR3 DNA: TGCGCCAGCAGCCCGGGGACTAGCGGGGGGGCTGCTTACAATGAGCAGTTCTTC
CDR3 protein: CASSPGTSGGAAYNEQFF

D gene: TRBD2
J gene: TRBJ2-1
clone size: .
V gene: TRBV5-1
CDR3 length: 14
CDR3 DNA: TGCGCCAGCAGCTTGCTAGCGGGGGGTTTTGAGCAGTTCTTC
CDR3 protein: CASSLLAGGFEQFF

D gene: TRBD2
J gene: TRBJ2-1
clone size: .
V gene: TRBV5-1
CDR3 length: 15
CDR3 DNA: TGCGCCAGCAGCTTGGGGCGGGGGAGCGGCAATGAGCAGTTCTTC
CDR3 protein: CASSLGRGSGNEQFF

D gene: TRBD1
J gene: TRBJ1-2
clone size: .
V gene: TRBV2
CDR3 length: 13
CDR3 DNA: TGTGCCAGCAGTGAAACAGGGGGTCGTGGCTACACCTTC
CDR3 protein: CASSETGGRGYTF

D gene: TRBD1
J gene: TRBJ2-7
clone size: .
V gene: TRBV7-2
CDR3 length: 14
CDR3 DNA: TGTGCCAGCAGCCCGGGACAGGTTAGTGACGAGCAGTACTTC
CDR3 protein: CASSPGQVSDEQYF

D gene: TRBD1
J gene: TRBJ1-1
clone size: .
V gene: TRBV6-5
CDR3 length: 15
CDR3 DNA: TGTGCCAGCAGTTGGGCCGGGACAGGGGGTTTTTGGGCTTTCTTT
CDR3 protein: CASSWAGTGGFWAFF

D gene: .
J gene: TRBJ1-2
clone size: few
V gene: TRBV6-5
CDR3 length: 14
CDR3 DNA: TGTGCCAGCAGGGAACAGGGAATAAGGGGCGGCTACACCTTC
CDR3 protein: CASREQGIRGGYTF

D gene: .
J gene: TRBJ2-1
clone size: .
V gene: TRBV4-1
CDR3 length: 12
CDR3 DNA: TGCGCCAGCAGCCAAGATGAGGCCTATCAGTTCTTC
CDR3 protein: CASSQDEAYQFF

D gene: .
J gene: TRBJ1-5
clone size: .
V gene: TRBV6-6
CDR3 length: 13
CDR3 DNA: TGTGCCAGCACCGAGGGGGATCAGCGGCCCCAGCATTTT
CDR3 protein: CASTEGDQRPQHF

D gene: TRBD2
J gene: TRBJ2-1
clone size: .
V gene: TRBV6-1
CDR3 length: 15
CDR3 DNA: TGTGCCAGCAGTGCTCGGGGCGGGGGAGACAATGAGCAGTTCTTC
CDR3 protein: CASSARGGGDNEQFF

D gene: .
J gene: TRBJ2-3
clone size: .
V gene: TRBV5-1
CDR3 length: 14
CDR3 DNA: TGCGCCAGCAGCGGTCAGGGCGGCACAGATACGCAGTATTTT
CDR3 protein: CASSGQGGTDTQYF

D gene: TRBD1
J gene: TRBJ1-2
clone size: few
V gene: TRBV6-6
CDR3 length: 15
CDR3 DNA: TGTGCCAGCAGTTACCGGACAGGGACCTTCTATGGCTACACCTTC
CDR3 protein: CASSYRTGTFYGYTF

D gene: TRBD2
J gene: TRBJ2-3
clone size: .
V gene: TRBV7-2
CDR3 length: 18
CDR3 DNA: TGTGCCAGCAGCTTAGCGCATGGGACTAGCGGGGGTACAGATACGCAGTATTTT
CDR3 protein: CASSLAHGTSGGTDTQYF

D gene: TRBD1
J gene: TRBJ2-1
clone size: .
V gene: TRBV10-3
CDR3 length: 15
CDR3 DNA: TGTGCCATCAGGATCGGGACAGGGGGCATGAATGAGCAGTTCTTC
CDR3 protein: CAIRIGTGGMNEQFF

D gene: TRBD1
J gene: TRBJ1-5
clone size: .
V gene: TRBV2
CDR3 length: 15
CDR3 DNA: TGTGCCAGCAGCTGGGACAGGGGGCTTGCAGAGCCCCAGCATTTT
CDR3 protein: CASSWDRGLAEPQHF

D gene: .
J gene: TRBJ1-4
clone size: .
V gene: TRBV5-1
CDR3 length: 19
CDR3 DNA: TGCGCCAGCAGCTTGGCCCGGGACACATACTTTTCAACTAATGAAAAACTGTTTTTT
CDR3 protein: CASSLARDTYFSTNEKLFF

D gene: .
J gene: TRBJ2-5
clone size: .
V gene: TRBV20-1
CDR3 length: 10
CDR3 DNA: TGCAGTGTTCTAGCGGAGACCCAGTACTTC
CDR3 protein: CSVLAETQYF

D gene: .
J gene: TRBJ2-5
clone size: .
V gene: TRBV7-2
CDR3 length: 15
CDR3 DNA: TGTGCCAGCAGCATTGGGGGGATGTACCAAGAGACCCAGTACTTC
CDR3 protein: CASSIGGMYQETQYF

D gene: .
J gene: TRBJ1-1
clone size: .
V gene: TRBV6-1
CDR3 length: 15
CDR3 DNA: TGTGCCAGCAGTGAAGCTACCAGGGTAGGCACTGAAGCTTTCTTT
CDR3 protein: CASSEATRVGTEAFF

D gene: .
J gene: TRBJ1-3
clone size: .
V gene: TRBV6-1
CDR3 length: 15
CDR3 DNA: TGTGCCAGCAGTGAAGCAGCCATGTCTGGAAACACCATATATTTT
CDR3 protein: CASSEAAMSGNTIYF

D gene: TRBD1
J gene: TRBJ2-1
clone size: .
V gene: TRBV9
CDR3 length: 15
CDR3 DNA: TGTGCCAGCAGCACACCCGGGACAGGCTACAATGAGCAGTTCTTC
CDR3 protein: CASSTPGTGYNEQFF

D gene: .
J gene: TRBJ2-5
clone size: .
V gene: TRBV5-1
CDR3 length: 13
CDR3 DNA: TGCGCCAGCAGCTTGGCAGCGCCGGAGACCCAGTACTTC
CDR3 protein: CASSLAAPETQYF

D gene: .
J gene: TRBJ1-3
clone size: .
V gene: TRBV14
CDR3 length: 17
CDR3 DNA: TGTGCCAGCAGCCAAGATCTTGGAGCTCTCTCTGGAAACACCATATATTTT
CDR3 protein: CASSQDLGALSGNTIYF

D gene: TRBD1
J gene: TRBJ2-5
clone size: .
V gene: TRBV30
CDR3 length: 15
CDR3 DNA: TGTGCCTGGAGGCACGGGACAGGCCCAATGGAGACCCAGTACTTC
CDR3 protein: CAWRHGTGPMETQYF

D gene: TRBD1
J gene: TRBJ1-6
clone size: .
V gene: TRBV6-5
CDR3 length: 14
CDR3 DNA: TGTGCCAGCAGCCAATACAGGGGTAATTCACCCCTCCACTTT
CDR3 protein: CASSQYRGNSPLHF

D gene: TRBD1
J gene: TRBJ2-5
clone size: .
V gene: TRBV5-5
CDR3 length: 15
CDR3 DNA: TGTGCCAGCAGCTTAAGACAGGGTACACAAGAGACCCAGTACTTC
CDR3 protein: CASSLRQGTQETQYF

D gene: .
J gene: TRBJ1-5
clone size: .
V gene: TRBV6-7
CDR3 length: 17
CDR3 DNA: TGTGCCAGCAGACACTCAGGAGGGTGTATGGACAATCAGCCCCAGCATTTT
CDR3 protein: CASRHSGGCMDNQPQHF

D gene: TRBD2
J gene: TRBJ2-2
clone size: .
V gene: TRBV7-2
CDR3 length: 17
CDR3 DNA: TGTGCCAGCAGCTTATTCCTAAAGCGGGGTAGTACCGGGGAGCTGTTTTTT
CDR3 protein: CASSLFLKRGSTGELFF

D gene: TRBD1
J gene: TRBJ2-7
clone size: .
V gene: TRBV5-1
CDR3 length: 16
CDR3 DNA: TGCGCCAGCAGCTCTAGGACAGGGGGGCTCTCCTACGAGCAGTACTTC
CDR3 protein: CASSSRTGGLSYEQYF

D gene: TRBD1
J gene: TRBJ2-3
clone size: .
V gene: TRBV5-6
CDR3 length: 16
CDR3 DNA: TGTGCCAGCAGCTTGGGGATTGCTGGACAGGGGCGGACGCAGTATTTT
CDR3 protein: CASSLGIAGQGRTQYF

D gene: TRBD1
J gene: TRBJ1-1
clone size: .
V gene: TRBV6-5
CDR3 length: 13
CDR3 DNA: TGTGCCAGCAGTTTGGGACAGGGGGTTGAAGCTTTCTTT
CDR3 protein: CASSLGQGVEAFF

D gene: .
J gene: TRBJ1-2
clone size: .
V gene: TRBV18
CDR3 length: 14
CDR3 DNA: TGTGCCAGCTCATTCCTTCGGGAGGGTGAAATCTACACCTTC
CDR3 protein: CASSFLREGEIYTF

D gene: TRBD1
J gene: TRBJ2-7
clone size: .
V gene: TRBV4-1
CDR3 length: 20
CDR3 DNA: TGCGCCAGCAGCCTCACAAGGCAGAGGAACCGGGACAGGAGCACCTACGAGCAGTACTTC
CDR3 protein: CASSLTRQRNRDRSTYEQYF

D gene: TRBD2
J gene: TRBJ2-3
clone size: few
V gene: TRBV19
CDR3 length: 15
CDR3 DNA: TGTGCCAGTAGTAGGACAGCGGGGGGGACAGATACGCAGTATTTT
CDR3 protein: CASSRTAGGTDTQYF

D gene: .
J gene: TRBJ2-3
clone size: .
V gene: TRBV7-3
CDR3 length: 16
CDR3 DNA: TGTGCCAGCAGTGTTTCGCCGGGTCTTGGGACAGATACGCAGTATTTT
CDR3 protein: CASSVSPGLGTDTQYF

D gene: TRBD2
J gene: TRBJ2-3
clone size: few
V gene: TRBV30
CDR3 length: 12
CDR3 DNA: TGTGCCTGGAATGGGAGGGGTCGTACGCAGTATTTT
CDR3 protein: CAWNGRGRTQYF

D gene: .
J gene: TRBJ2-3
clone size: .
V gene: TRBV6-1
CDR3 length: 15
CDR3 DNA: TGTGCCAGCAGGGGGTGGGGGACAAGCACAGATACGCAGTATTTT
CDR3 protein: CASRGWGTSTDTQYF

D gene: .
J gene: TRBJ1-4
clone size: .
V gene: TRBV19
CDR3 length: 14
CDR3 DNA: TGTGCCAGTAGTCCGGGGGGAGCTAATGAAAAACTGTTTTTT
CDR3 protein: CASSPGGANEKLFF

D gene: .
J gene: TRBJ2-7
clone size: few
V gene: TRBV5-6
CDR3 length: 14
CDR3 DNA: TGTGCCAGCAGCTTTGGGGCAGGGAGGCTCGAGCAGTACTTC
CDR3 protein: CASSFGAGRLEQYF

D gene: TRBD1
J gene: TRBJ2-5
clone size: .
V gene: TRBV9
CDR3 length: 15
CDR3 DNA: TGTGCCAGCAGCGTCATGGGACAGACTCAAGAGACCCAGTACTTC
CDR3 protein: CASSVMGQTQETQYF

D gene: TRBD1
J gene: TRBJ1-2
clone size: once
V gene: TRBV12-5
CDR3 length: 16
CDR3 DNA: TGTGCTAGTGGTTTCAGTCCGGGACAGGGTGTAGAGGGCTACACCTTC
CDR3 protein: CASGFSPGQGVEGYTF

D gene: TRBD2
J gene: TRBJ2-1
clone size: .
V gene: TRBV7-9
CDR3 length: 19
CDR3 DNA: TGTGCCAGCAGCTTAGCGTTACGACTAGCGGGGGGAAATAACAATGAGCAGTTCTTC
CDR3 protein: CASSLALRLAGGNNNEQFF

D gene: TRBD1
J gene: TRBJ2-3
clone size: .
V gene: TRBV5-1
CDR3 length: 15
CDR3 DNA: TGCGCCAGCAGCCCCGACAGGGGGATTACAGATACGCAGTATTTT
CDR3 protein: CASSPDRGITDTQYF

D gene: TRBD1
J gene: TRBJ2-7
clone size: .
V gene: TRBV15
CDR3 length: 13
CDR3 DNA: TGTGCCACCAGCGGCGGACAGGCCTACGAGCAGTACTTC
CDR3 protein: CATSGGQAYEQYF